The TCR beta chain under discussion was sequenced for a study of PD-1 blockade in classical Hodgkin lymphoma. V dropped 1 base and J dropped 11; count of bases not matched to a gene: 8. The CDR3 sequence is 16 residues long. Germline CDR1 is SGHDN and CDR2 is FVKESK. Time point defined: cycle 4 day 1 (C4D1), after 5 to 7 weeks of nivolumab. Each patient's relapse followed autologous stem cell transplantation, and brentuximab vedotin exposure varied. The method was immunoSEQ multiplex PCR; TCRdb's version includes in-frame clones alone and lacks a portion of them. The sample holds approximately 20,000 clones, 65% to 85% seen once.

The specimen comprised peripheral blood mononuclear cells (PBMCs), sampled before the fourth cycle of nivolumab. The chain uses TRBV14 and TRBJ1-6; 10 bases are shared with TRBD1. This TCR was sampled from a human donor with classical Hodgkin lymphoma. CDR3 nucleotide sequence: TGTGCCAGCAGCCAAGGGCTCGACAGGGGGCGGGCACCCCTCCACTTT. This encodes CASSQGLDRGRAPLHF.